These 12 T cell receptor beta chains share one sample of origin, sequenced in a study of cytomegalovirus exposure and HLA in healthy donors. The table came from immunoSEQ multiplex PCR; TCRdb's copy has only in-frame clones and leaves some out. The data hold 100,000 to 150,000 clones, with approximately 89% observed a single time. Sequencing was performed on PBMCs. Every receptor here comes from a man aged 25-45 years in good health and CMV-seronegative.

The rearrangement joins TRBV27 to TRBJ2-3, with a possible D match to TRBD1 (6 bases). V was pared by 10 bases and J by 2 bases, with 19 bases between. Per the germline V gene, CDR1 is MNHEY and CDR2 is SMNVEV (reference sequence). This CDR3 is 15 amino acids long. The CDR3 is CATSETGRSTDTQYF. CDR3 in DNA: TGTGCCACCTCCGAGACAGGCAGGTCCACAGATACGCAGTATTTT.

This sequence joins TRBV6-1 and TRBJ1-2; 8 bases are a match to TRBD1. Germline V gene sequence: CDR1 MNHNS, CDR2 SASEGT. The CDR3 consists of 17 residues. J gave up 2 bases and V 3 bases, and 11 bases lay outside the gene matches. In DNA form, the CDR3 reads TGTGCCAGCAGTGAGTCTTGGGGACAGGACGTGAACTATGGCTACACCTTC. It is translated as CASSESWGQDVNYGYTF.

The chain uses TRBV7-2 and TRBJ1-4; D is ambiguous. Germline CDR1 reads SGHTA; CDR2 reads FQGNSA. There are 13 residues in the CDR3. V lost 5 bases, J lost 7 bases, and 11 bases lay in between. CDR3 protein: CASSNYKGEKLFF. As DNA, the CDR3 is TGTGCCAGCAGCAACTACAAAGGTGAAAAACTGTTTTTT.

The gene calls are TRBV6-5 and TRBJ2-5; 7 bases fit TRBD2. CDR1 and CDR2 from the germline V gene are MNHEY and SVGAGI. This CDR3 region has 15 residues. J was trimmed by 3 bases and V by 6 bases; bases with no gene match: 10. In DNA, the CDR3 is TGTGCCAGCAGCCCTACCGGGGGGAGGGAAGAGACCCAGTACTTC. This gives the protein CASSPTGGREETQYF.

The genes are TRBV7-6 and TRBJ2-1; 7 bases are shared with TRBD2. Trimming took 5 bases from V and 8 from J; bases not matched to a gene: 9. Per the germline V gene, CDR1 is SGHVS and CDR2 is FNYEAQ. The CDR3 loop spans 14 amino acids. CDR3 sequence reads: CASSPGPGGYEQFF. The DNA for the CDR3 is TGTGCCAGCAGCCCTGGACCCGGGGGGTATGAGCAGTTCTTC.

This chain uses TRBV7-2 with TRBJ2-1; 8 positions agree with TRBD2. V lost 7 bases to trimming and J lost 7 bases; unmatched junction nucleotides: 9. Germline V gene sequence: CDR1 SGHTA, CDR2 FQGNSA. The CDR3 contains 14 residues. CDR3 bases: TGTGCCAGCACCCCGGGGGGGGCAGTAAATGAGCAGTTCTTC. This encodes CASTPGGAVNEQFF.

This sequence joins TRBV2 and TRBJ1-1, with 7 bases lining up with TRBD1. Germline V gene lookup returns CDR1 SNHLY and CDR2 FYNNEI. The junction had 7 bases not matched to a gene; V was cut back by 6 bases and J by 3 bases. This CDR3 is built from 14 residues. CDR3 in amino acids: CASRGTVRYTEAFF. CDR3 coding DNA: TGTGCCAGCAGAGGGACAGTGAGGTACACTGAAGCTTTCTTT.

The CDR3 coding sequence is TGTGCCAGCAGTTTACCTAAGAACACTGAAGCTTTCTTT. Translation: CASSLPKNTEAFF. V gene TRBV28 combines with J gene TRBJ1-1, with unresolved D. CDR3 length: 13 residues. Trimming cost V 2 bases and J 1 base, with 5 bases left between them. Germline assignment: CDR1 MDHEN and CDR2 SYDVKM.

The genes are TRBV5-6 and TRBJ1-1; D is unresolved. This CDR3 comprises 11 residues. Deletions cut 8 bases from V and 10 bases from J, with 15 bases between. Germline CDR1 SGHDT, CDR2 YYEEEE. The CDR3 nucleotides are TGTGCCAGTAATAACGGTGTTGTAGCTTTCTTT. This translates into CASNNGVVAFF.

V is TRBV2 and J is TRBJ2-7; TRBD2 aligns across 8 bases. Per the germline V gene, CDR1 is SNHLY and CDR2 is FYNNEI. This CDR3 has 15 amino acids. Germline trimming cut 7 bases from V and 5 bases from J; bases unmatched to any gene: 13. CDR3 amino acids: CASIKRTSRDNEQYF. The CDR3 DNA follows: TGTGCCAGCATCAAAAGGACTAGCCGGGACAACGAGCAGTACTTC.

This chain uses TRBV28 with TRBJ1-1, with 7 bases that match TRBD1. CDR1 MDHEN and CDR2 SYDVKM come from the germline V gene. CDR3 length equals 15 residues. The V gene end was trimmed by 2 bases and the J gene end by 3 bases; junction bases not matched to a gene: 6. The CDR3 loop reads CASSLPTGRHTEAFF. The DNA for the CDR3 is TGTGCCAGCAGTTTACCGACAGGGCGACACACTGAAGCTTTCTTT.

About this clone: The sample has other DNA sequences that encode this CDR3 too. The chain recombines TRBV18 with TRBJ1-1; 7 bases match TRBD1. The CDR3 is 15 amino acids. The germline CDR1 and CDR2 sequences are KGHSH and LQKENI. The V and J ends lost 3 bases and 1 base, in that order; junction bases with no gene match: 5. The CDR3 DNA is TGTGCCAGCTCACCCCGACAGGGCGGGAACACTGAAGCTTTCTTT. Protein: CASSPRQGGNTEAFF.